Listed below are T cell receptor beta chains from one sample, sequenced in a study of cytomegalovirus exposure and HLA in healthy donors. The assay was immunoSEQ multiplex PCR, and TCRdb's table has in-frame clones only and misses some. The sample records fewer than 150,000 clones, under 80% being singletons. The sample comprised PBMCs. Receptors originate from a woman in her 50s in good health and CMV-seropositive. Each CDR3 is given with its conserved first and last residue. A D gene is named only where the DNA matches it firmly. Some rows have no size entry. The others give once, few or many, or a class for an expanded clone.

NA,15,NA,TRBV7-2,TRBJ2-4,CASSSQGNAKNIQYF,TGTGCCAGCAGCTCACAGGGTAATGCCAAAAACATTCAGTACTTC
TRBD1,16,once,TRBV19,TRBJ1-4,CASQTGGAGANEKLFF,TGTGCCAGCCAGACAGGGGGCGCCGGGGCTAATGAAAAACTGTTTTTT
TRBD1,16,NA,TRBV2,TRBJ1-1,CASIRGQGPRDGVAFF,TGTGCCAGCATTAGGGGACAGGGGCCGCGGGATGGGGTTGCTTTCTTT
NA,13,NA,TRBV5-1,TRBJ2-2,CASAGQNTGELFF,TGCGCCAGCGCCGGACAGAACACCGGGGAGCTGTTTTTT
NA,14,once,TRBV11-3,TRBJ1-6,CASSSGEGRSPLHF,TGTGCCAGCAGCTCGGGAGAGGGCCGATCACCCCTCCACTTT
NA,16,NA,TRBV2,TRBJ1-5,CASSARDTYSNQPQHF,TGTGCCAGCAGTGCTCGGGACACATATAGCAATCAGCCCCAGCATTTT
TRBD1,14,NA,TRBV18,TRBJ2-7,CASSPDRSVDEQYF,TGTGCCAGCTCACCGGACAGGTCCGTGGACGAGCAGTACTTC
TRBD1,15,NA,TRBV19,TRBJ1-4,CASRKNGGQREKLFF,TGTGCCAGTAGAAAAAACGGGGGACAGCGTGAAAAACTGTTTTTT
TRBD1,16,few,TRBV5-8,TRBJ2-4,CASSFYLRDSKNIQYF,TGTGCCAGCAGCTTTTACCTCCGGGACAGCAAAAACATTCAGTACTTC
NA,15,NA,TRBV5-1,TRBJ2-1,CASCPLMGSYNEQFF,TGCGCCAGCTGCCCGCTAATGGGCAGTTACAATGAGCAGTTCTTC
NA,16,NA,TRBV4-2,TRBJ2-1,CASSQDFESSYNEQFF,TGTGCCAGCAGCCAAGATTTCGAGAGCTCCTACAATGAGCAGTTCTTC
NA,13,few,TRBV19,TRBJ1-5,CASSNPDSQPQHF,TGTGCCAGTAGTAACCCGGACAGCCAGCCCCAGCATTTT
NA,16,few,TRBV27,TRBJ1-6,CASSLNTGRGSSPLHF,TGTGCCAGCAGTCTAAATACAGGGAGGGGTAGTTCACCCCTCCACTTT
NA,13,NA,TRBV5-1,TRBJ2-1,CASRRSVVDEQFF,TGCGCCAGCCGTCGCTCGGTTGTAGATGAGCAGTTCTTC
NA,14,NA,TRBV5-8,TRBJ1-2,CASLLTGLNYGYTF,TGTGCCAGCCTACTGACAGGCTTAAACTATGGCTACACCTTC
NA,14,NA,TRBV5-4,TRBJ1-4,CASSPGQFNEKLFF,TGTGCCAGCAGCCCCGGACAGTTTAATGAAAAACTGTTTTTT
TRBD1,14,NA,TRBV5-8,TRBJ1-2,CASSPFDRGYGYTF,TGTGCCAGCAGTCCCTTCGACAGGGGCTATGGCTACACCTTC
NA,14,NA,TRBV5-1,TRBJ2-7,CASAQQATSYEQYF,TGCGCCAGCGCACAGCAGGCTACCTCCTACGAGCAGTACTTC
NA,15,NA,TRBV11-2,TRBJ2-7,CASSLGALEIYEQYF,TGTGCCAGCAGCTTAGGCGCCCTCGAGATTTACGAGCAGTACTTC
NA,16,NA,TRBV6-1,TRBJ2-5,CASSVASGRIRETQYF,TGTGCCAGCAGTGTAGCAAGTGGCAGGATTCGCGAGACCCAGTACTTC
NA,13,NA,TRBV27,TRBJ1-2,CASSLYRDFNYTF,TGTGCCAGCAGTCTATACCGGGACTTTAACTACACCTTC
NA,14,NA,TRBV4-2,TRBJ2-5,CASSQLGAGETQYF,TGTGCCAGCAGCCAACTAGGTGCGGGGGAGACCCAGTACTTC
NA,12,NA,TRBV5-6,TRBJ2-1,CASSLDSREQFF,TGTGCCAGCAGCTTGGATTCCCGGGAGCAGTTCTTC
NA,12,NA,TRBV13,TRBJ2-7,CASSLSRGEQYF,TGTGCCAGCAGCCTTAGCCGGGGGGAGCAGTACTTC
TRBD2,17,NA,TRBV5-1,TRBJ2-1,CASSFALAGSSYNEQFF,TGCGCCAGCAGCTTCGCCCTAGCGGGGAGCTCCTACAATGAGCAGTTCTTC
TRBD2,16,NA,TRBV7-3,TRBJ2-2,CASSLVPKGGTGELFF,TGTGCCAGCAGCTTAGTTCCAAAGGGAGGGACCGGGGAGCTGTTTTTT
NA,16,few,TRBV29-1,TRBJ2-5,CSVVGDPRGAQETQYF,TGCAGCGTCGTAGGTGACCCCCGGGGGGCTCAAGAGACCCAGTACTTC
NA,13,NA,TRBV7-9,TRBJ1-1,CASIYLGDGEAFF,TGTGCCAGCATATATCTAGGGGATGGTGAAGCTTTCTTT
NA,14,NA,TRBV6-1,TRBJ2-1,CASTGNLDVDEQFF,TGTGCCAGCACCGGGAACCTAGACGTCGATGAGCAGTTCTTC